This TCR beta chain is drawn from a study of blood T cell repertoires in COVID-19. Deletions cut 1 base from V and 2 bases from J, with 13 bases between. Germline V lookup: CDR1 SGHDT, CDR2 YYEEEE. The CDR3 has 16 amino acids. Some clones are missing from TCRdb's copy, which holds only in-frame ones; the method was immunoSEQ multiplex PCR. The repertoire holds fewer than 250,000 clones, with 85% to 90% as singletons. The chain employs TRBV5-6 and TRBJ1-3; a weak D match, TRBD1 (5 bases). Sequenced sample: PBMCs or T cells enriched from blood (not recorded which). This TCR derives from a man aged 45-65 years who had been exposed to COVID-19. CDR3 amino acids: CASSLRGISAGNTIYF. The CDR3 DNA follows: TGTGCCAGCAGCTTGAGGGGAATAAGTGCTGGAAACACCATATATTTT. Complete variable domain (other parts from reference TRBV5-6 and TRBJ1-3): DAGVTQSPTHLIKTRGQQVTLRCSPKSGHDTVSWYQQALGQGPQFIFQYYEEEERQRGNFPDRFSGHQFPNYSSELNVNALLLGDSALYLCASSLRGISAGNTIYFGEGSWLTVV.